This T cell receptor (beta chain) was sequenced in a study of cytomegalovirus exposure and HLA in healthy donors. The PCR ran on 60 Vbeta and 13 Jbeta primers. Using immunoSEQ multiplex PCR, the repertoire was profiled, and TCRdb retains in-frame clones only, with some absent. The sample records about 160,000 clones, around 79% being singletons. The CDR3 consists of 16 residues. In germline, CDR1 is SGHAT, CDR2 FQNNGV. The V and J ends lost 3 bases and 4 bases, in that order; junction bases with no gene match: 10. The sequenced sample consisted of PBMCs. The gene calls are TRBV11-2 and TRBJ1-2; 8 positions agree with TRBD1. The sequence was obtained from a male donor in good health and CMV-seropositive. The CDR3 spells CASSLAGGGGGYGYTF. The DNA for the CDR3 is TGTGCCAGCAGCTTGGCAGGGGGCGGGGGAGGCTATGGCTACACCTTC.